These 30 T cell receptor beta chains were all obtained from the same sample, sequenced in a study of cytomegalovirus exposure and HLA in healthy donors. PCR used 60 Vbeta primers and 13 Jbeta primers. TCRdb's copy holds only in-frame clones and misses some; the assay was immunoSEQ multiplex PCR. Found here are nearly 300,000 clones, around 86% of them singletons; the top ten hold roughly 4%. The sample consisted of PBMCs. The receptors derive from a man aged 35-49 years in good health and CMV-seropositive.

This chain links TRBV28 with TRBJ2-3; 7 bases line up with TRBD1. Germline V lookup: CDR1 MDHEN, CDR2 SYDVKM. V gave up 5 bases and J gave up 4 bases; unmatched junction bases: 12. The CDR3 runs to 16 residues. The chain's CDR3 is CASSTNRGVLPDTQYF. CDR3 coding DNA: TGTGCCAGCAGTACAAACAGGGGCGTACTACCAGATACGCAGTATTTT. Looking up the rest from reference TRBV28 and TRBJ2-3 gives the full variable domain: DVKVTQSSRYLVKRTGEKVFLECVQDMDHENMFWYRQDPGLGLRLIYFSYDVKMKEKGDIPEGYSVSREKKERFSLILESASTNQTSMYLCASSTNRGVLPDTQYFGPGTRLTVL.

The chain is built from TRBV19 and TRBJ1-1; tentatively, D is TRBD1 (6 bases). Germline V lookup: CDR1 LNHDA, CDR2 SQIVND (reference sequence). This CDR3 contains 17 residues. Trimming took 2 bases from V and 1 from J, leaving 17 bases between them. CDR3 sequence reads: CASSIRGGIPENTEAFF. Here the CDR3 DNA reads TGTGCCAGTAGTATACGGGGGGGCATACCGGAGAACACTGAAGCTTTCTTT.

The chain is built from TRBV28 and TRBJ2-7; 11 bases line up with TRBD1. The CDR3 extends over 16 amino acids. V shed 6 bases and J 3 bases; nucleotides not matched to a gene: 10. The germline V gene has CDR1 MDHEN and CDR2 SYDVKM. CDR3 amino acids: CASRSIPGTGGYEQYF. Here the CDR3 DNA reads TGTGCCAGCAGATCTATCCCCGGGACAGGGGGCTACGAGCAGTACTTC.

This clone was seen once. In DNA, the CDR3 is TGCGCCAGCAGCTTGAGGGGACTAGCGGGAGGGTTTTACGAGCAGTACTTC. It yields the protein CASSLRGLAGGFYEQYF. The chain carries TRBV5-1 and TRBJ2-7; TRBD2 aligns across 16 bases. The CDR3 length is 17 residues. Germline assignment: CDR1 SGHRS and CDR2 YFSETQ. V lost 1 base, J lost 4 bases, and 5 bases stayed unmatched.

The chain combines TRBV28 with TRBJ2-7, with 11 bases identical to TRBD1. Trimming cost V 0 bases and J 6 bases; bases outside gene matches: 7. CDR3 size: 16 residues. Per germline, CDR1 MDHEN and CDR2 SYDVKM. CDR3 protein: CASSLWGGQGASEQYF. In DNA, the CDR3 is TGTGCCAGCAGTTTATGGGGAGGACAGGGGGCGTCCGAGCAGTACTTC.

The J gene is TRBJ2-1, the V gene TRBV27; possible D gene TRBD2, 5 bases. Germline CDR1 and CDR2: MNHEY and SMNVEV (reference sequence). The ends were cut back, 6 bases at V and 5 bases at J, with 11 bases in the middle. This CDR3 spans 13 amino acids. The CDR3 is CASRGLGNNEQFF. In nucleotides, the CDR3 is TGTGCCAGCAGAGGACTTGGCAACAATGAGCAGTTCTTC.

V usage is TRBV19 and J usage is TRBJ2-7, with 9 bases that match TRBD2. V lost 6 bases to trimming and J lost 3 bases; unmatched junction nucleotides: 12. CDR3 length equals 16 residues. Looked up from germline, CDR1 is LNHDA and CDR2 is SQIVND (reference sequence). CDR3 protein: CASRLAGVGGLYEQYF. The CDR3 coding sequence is TGTGCCAGTAGATTAGCGGGAGTAGGCGGACTCTACGAGCAGTACTTC.

This sequence joins TRBV28 and TRBJ2-1, with D possibly matching TRBD1 (6 bases). The CDR3 totals 15 residues. Trimming shortened V by 5 bases and J by 2 bases, and 13 bases separated the two germline ends. From germline, CDR1 is MDHEN and CDR2 SYDVKM. CDR3 sequence reads: CASSNSDRAYNEQFF. CDR3 DNA sequence: TGTGCCAGCAGTAATTCGGACAGAGCCTACAATGAGCAGTTCTTC.

The CDR3 DNA reads TGTGCCACCAGCAGAGATTCAGGGGTTGGACAGCCCCAGCATTTT. It is translated as CATSRDSGVGQPQHF. This chain connects TRBV15 to TRBJ1-5; D might be TRBD1 (6 bases). CDR3 length equals 15 residues. Germline values: CDR1 LNHNV, CDR2 YYDKDF (reference sequence). V lost 0 bases, J lost 7 bases, and 13 bases lay in between.

Concerning this clone: One end of the junction does not line up with germline, which may come from a read error. The V gene is TRBV6-5, the J gene TRBJ1-2; D gene ambiguous. Germline loops: CDR1 MNHEY, CDR2 SVGAGI. CDR3 size: 15 residues. CDR3 in amino acids: CASSYGGRINYGYPF. For the CDR3, the DNA is TGTGCCAGCAGTTACGGAGGCAGGATCAACTATGGCTACCCCTTC.

The J gene is TRBJ2-5, the V gene TRBV6-5, with D possibly matching TRBD1 (5 bases). Trimming removed 0 bases at V and 1 base at J, with 9 bases between. Germline lookup yields CDR1 MNHEY and CDR2 SVGAGI. The CDR3 has 15 amino acids. The CDR3 sequence is CASSYSTQGQETQYF. CDR3 sequence (DNA): TGTGCCAGCAGTTACTCGACCCAGGGCCAAGAGACCCAGTACTTC.

V gene TRBV5-1 combines with J gene TRBJ2-2, with a tentative D call TRBD2 (6 bases). There are 17 residues in the CDR3. V dropped 4 bases and J dropped 3 bases, with 19 bases sitting between them. CDR1 is SGHRS, CDR2 YFSETQ, per germline. The CDR3 sequence: CASSLKRRDLYTGELFF. The CDR3 DNA follows: TGCGCCAGCAGCCTTAAGCGCCGGGACTTGTACACCGGGGAGCTGTTTTTT.

CDR3 loop: CASSSRTSGSTDTQYF. CDR3 in DNA: TGTGCCAGTAGTTCCCGGACTAGCGGTTCCACAGATACGCAGTATTTT. The chain employs TRBV19 and TRBJ2-3; 10 bases agree with TRBD2. The CDR3 loop spans 16 amino acids. Per the germline V gene, CDR1 is LNHDA and CDR2 is SQIVND (reference sequence). V shed 5 bases and J 2 bases; nucleotides not matched to a gene: 7.

The chain carries TRBV11-2 and TRBJ1-4; the match to TRBD1 covers 7 bases. J gave up 1 base and V 5 bases, and 13 bases lay outside the gene matches. The CDR3 has 18 residues. Per germline, CDR1 SGHAT and CDR2 FQNNGV. The CDR3 here is CASSPWDSYRGTNEKLFF. The CDR3 DNA sequence: TGTGCCAGCAGCCCATGGGACAGTTATAGGGGAACTAATGAAAAACTGTTTTTT.

The chain joins TRBV4-3 to TRBJ2-7; a possible D gene is TRBD2 (5 bases). Germline V CDR1 and CDR2: LGHNA, YSLEER. Trimming removed 3 bases at V and 5 bases at J, with 20 bases between. CDR3 length: 16 residues. The CDR3 DNA reads TGCGCCAGCAGCCAGGGGAAATTTGAGCAGGAGGACGAGCAGTACTTC. This sequence encodes CASSQGKFEQEDEQYF.

J is TRBJ1-1 and V is TRBV25-1; 8 bases match TRBD1. This CDR3 is 17 amino acids long. CDR1 is MGHDK and CDR2 is SYGVNS in the germline V gene. The V and J ends lost 0 bases and 3 bases, in that order; junction bases with no gene match: 9. The CDR3 spells CASSEYGTGGMDTEAFF. The CDR3, as DNA: TGTGCCAGCAGTGAATATGGGACAGGCGGTATGGACACTGAAGCTTTCTTT.

CDR3 region: CASSPDPAGTGELFF. In DNA, the CDR3 is TGTGCCAGCAGCCCGGACCCCGCGGGCACCGGGGAGCTGTTTTTT. The rearrangement joins TRBV11-2 to TRBJ2-2; D possibly corresponds to TRBD2 (5 bases). The germline V gene has CDR1 SGHAT and CDR2 FQNNGV. Trimming shortened V by 5 bases and J by 4 bases, and 14 bases separated the two germline ends. The CDR3 has 15 amino acids.

The V call is TRBV7-2, the J call TRBJ1-6; possible D gene TRBD1, 5 bases. The CDR3 is made up of 13 amino acids. Trimming stripped 6 bases from V and 2 bases from J, with 5 bases between. CDR1 and CDR2 from the germline V gene are SGHTA and FQGNSA. Written as DNA, the CDR3 is TGTGCCAGCAGGACAGCCTATAATTCACCCCTCCACTTT. Encoded protein: CASRTAYNSPLHF.

This chain joins TRBV28 and TRBJ1-2, with 11 bases lining up with TRBD1. Germline V gene data show CDR1 as MDHEN and CDR2 as SYDVKM. V was pared by 7 bases and J by 4 bases, with 14 bases of the junction left unmatched. The CDR3 is 17 amino acids. The CDR3 here is CASNTGGQGGTAYGYTF. CDR3 nucleotide sequence: TGTGCCAGCAATACCGGGGGACAGGGGGGGACGGCCTATGGCTACACCTTC.

The chain has TRBV13 and TRBJ2-5; TRBD1 matches at 7 bases. Germline V CDR1 and CDR2: PRHDT, FYEKMQ (reference sequence). The junction had 6 bases not matched to a gene; V was cut back by 1 base and J by 4 bases. This CDR3 is 15 amino acids long. CDR3 nucleotide sequence: TGTGCCAGCAGCTTAGCGCTACAGGGGAGAGAGACCCAGTACTTC. Encoded protein: CASSLALQGRETQYF.

V is TRBV7-7 and J is TRBJ2-2; perhaps TRBD2 as D (6 bases). Germline CDR1 and CDR2: SSHAT and FNYEAQ (reference sequence). The CDR3 covers 14 residues. The CDR3 spells CASGSFWPGGELFF. The CDR3 bases are TGTGCTAGCGGTTCATTTTGGCCGGGCGGGGAGCTGTTTTTT.

V usage is TRBV28 and J usage is TRBJ1-6; possible D gene TRBD1, 6 bases. The CDR3 runs to 15 residues. Trimming removed 5 bases at V and 4 bases at J, with 12 bases between. CDR1 is MDHEN, CDR2 SYDVKM, per germline. For the CDR3, the DNA is TGTGCCAGCAGTACTTCCACAGGGTATAATTCACCCCTCCACTTT. Amino acid sequence: CASSTSTGYNSPLHF.

This chain connects TRBV27 to TRBJ2-1; 7 positions match TRBD2. V lost 1 base and J lost 2; bases outside the gene matches: 5. The germline CDR1 and CDR2 sequences are MNHEY and SMNVEV (reference sequence). The length of the CDR3 is 16 residues. CDR3 region: CASSLYGRRTYNEQFF. The DNA for the CDR3 is TGTGCCAGCAGTTTATACGGGAGGAGAACCTACAATGAGCAGTTCTTC.

V and J are TRBV28 and TRBJ1-5; weak D call: TRBD1 (6 bases). With 5 bases removed from V and 7 bases from J, the gap between germline ends came to 9 bases. The CDR3 runs to 12 residues. Germline V lookup: CDR1 MDHEN, CDR2 SYDVKM. The CDR3 DNA reads TGTGCCAGCAGTCCGACAGGACAGCCCCAGCATTTT. The encoded protein is CASSPTGQPQHF.

CDR3 residues: CASSLRTGTGSEKLFF. The CDR3 nucleotides are TGTGCCAGCAGCTTACGCACCGGGACAGGGTCGGAAAAACTGTTTTTT. J is TRBJ1-4 and V is TRBV7-6; 9 bases match TRBD1. V was clipped by 2 bases and J by 8 bases; unmatched bases: 9. The CDR3 is made up of 16 amino acids. Germline CDR1 and CDR2: SGHVS and FNYEAQ.

This chain connects TRBV28 to TRBJ1-5, with 10 bases that match TRBD1. The CDR3 spans 17 residues. Germline CDR1 reads MDHEN; CDR2 reads SYDVKM. V lost 6 bases to trimming and J lost 3 bases; unmatched junction nucleotides: 11. This chain's CDR3 is CASRPRGTGVFNQPQHF. The CDR3 DNA reads TGTGCCAGCAGACCCAGGGGGACAGGGGTCTTCAATCAGCCCCAGCATTTT.

The CDR3 DNA is TGTGCCAGCAGTGAAAGACTAGCGGGAGTCGTCGATGAGCAGTTCTTC. It translates to CASSERLAGVVDEQFF. This chain joins TRBV6-1 and TRBJ2-1, with TRBD2 matching 12 bases. The V segment lost 2 bases and the J segment 8 bases; nucleotides outside the gene matches: 7. CDR1 is MNHNS and CDR2 is SASEGT in the germline V gene. The length of the CDR3 is 16 residues.

This clone was counted a few times. The chain joins TRBV5-6 to TRBJ2-7; 7 positions match TRBD2. This CDR3 contains 15 residues. Trimming took 0 bases from V and 4 from J; bases not matched to a gene: 7. Germline V gene data show CDR1 as SGHDT and CDR2 as YYEEEE. The CDR3 loop reads CASSLARGEGYEQYF. The CDR3 DNA follows: TGTGCCAGCAGCTTGGCCCGGGGGGAAGGTTACGAGCAGTACTTC.

The chain carries TRBV9 and TRBJ2-1; TRBD1 matches at 12 bases. Germline V CDR1 and CDR2: SGDLS, YYNGEE. After removal of 3 bases from V and 6 bases from J, the junction contained 4 bases not matched to a gene. CDR3 length: 15 residues. Here the CDR3 DNA reads TGTGCCAGCAGCGAGGGGACAGGGGGCCGCAATGAGCAGTTCTTC. It is translated as CASSEGTGGRNEQFF.

This chain joins TRBV2 and TRBJ2-1; D perhaps matches TRBD2 (6 bases). The CDR3 loop spans 15 amino acids. V gave up 3 bases and J gave up 4 bases, with 13 bases separating them. CDR1 and CDR2 (germline): SNHLY, FYNNEI. CDR3 DNA: TGTGCCAGCAGTGAGTGGGGGGAGATATACAATGAGCAGTTCTTC. Residues: CASSEWGEIYNEQFF.